The 23 T cell receptor beta chains below all came from one sample that was sequenced in a study of naive and memory T cell subsets. The beta constant-region primer was an equimolar mix of two oligonucleotides covering TRBC1 and TRBC2. From the UMI-ligation and nested PCR reads, TCRdb called clonotypes with MiXCR, one entry per CDR3 protein. The data show over 20,000 distinct CDR3 sequences, approximately 10% seen once. The specimen sequenced was central memory CD8+ T cells from blood. These receptor sequences come from a human donor in good health.

This clonotype was seen many times. The chain's CDR3 is CASRRALGTEAFF. The CDR3 DNA reads TGTGCCAGCAGGAGGGCCTTAGGCACTGAAGCTTTCTTT. J is TRBJ1-1 and V is TRBV2, with D unresolved. This CDR3 comprises 13 residues. V was pared by 6 bases and J by 4 bases, with 12 bases between. Germline CDR1 SNHLY, CDR2 FYNNEI.

This clonotype appeared many times. V usage is TRBV14 and J usage is TRBJ1-2; possible D gene TRBD1, 6 bases. The germline CDR1 and CDR2 sequences are SGHDN and FVKESK. V lost 4 bases and J lost 3, with 15 bases in between. This CDR3 region has 15 residues. CDR3 nucleotide sequence: TGTGCCAGCAGCCCGAAACAGGGCTGGGACTATGGCTACACCTTC. Encoded protein: CASSPKQGWDYGYTF.

This clonotype was counted only a few times. The gene calls are TRBV6-6 and TRBJ1-4; D not resolved. The CDR3 runs 13 residues. V lost 2 bases, J lost 5 bases, and 6 bases lay in between. Germline loops: CDR1 MNHNY, CDR2 SVGAGI (reference sequence). The CDR3 region is CASSYAQNEKLFF. The CDR3 nucleotides are TGTGCCAGCAGTTACGCCCAGAATGAAAAACTGTTTTTT.

This clonotype was seen a few times. This chain's CDR3 is CASSFSGANVLTF. CDR3 DNA: TGTGCCAGCAGTTTTTCTGGGGCCAACGTCCTGACTTTC. The rearrangement joins TRBV12-3 or TRBV12-4 to TRBJ2-6; no firm D call. The ends were cut back, 3 bases at V and 1 base at J, with 1 base in the middle. CDR3 size: 13 residues.

The J gene is TRBJ2-7, the V gene TRBV20-1; D might be TRBD1 or TRBD2, each matching 6 bases. Germline V lookup: CDR1 DFQATT, CDR2 SNEGSKA (reference sequence). This CDR3 has 13 residues. Trimming took off 5 bases at V and 0 bases at J, with 11 bases between the two ends. This chain's CDR3 is CSADGGDSYEQYF. In DNA, the CDR3 is TGCAGTGCTGACGGGGGCGACTCCTACGAGCAGTACTTC.

This clonotype occurred a few times. In nucleotides, the CDR3 is TGCAGTGCTAGAGATCACGGGCGGGAGGTCAACAATGAGCAGTTCTTC. It codes for CSARDHGREVNNEQFF. V gene TRBV20-1 combines with J gene TRBJ2-1; TRBD2 matches at 8 bases. This CDR3 region has 16 residues. V shed 0 bases, J shed 5 bases, and the junction held 9 bases outside the gene matches. Germline V gene data show CDR1 as DFQATT and CDR2 as SNEGSKA (reference sequence).

This clonotype was detected only a few times. The V gene is TRBV7-9, the J gene TRBJ1-2, with D unresolved. V lost 5 bases and J 4 bases, leaving 8 bases between the germline ends. The CDR3 has 12 amino acids. Germline V gene data show CDR1 as SEHNR and CDR2 as FQNEAQ (reference sequence). The DNA for the CDR3 is TGTGCCAGCAGCGTAGAGCTCTATGGCTACACCTTC. The encoded protein is CASSVELYGYTF. The full variable domain, with the rest looked up from reference TRBV7-9 and TRBJ1-2, is DTGVSQNPRHKITKRGQNVTFRCDPISEHNRLYWYRQTLGQGPEFLTYFQNEAQLEKSRLLSDRFSAERPKGSFSTLEIQRTEQGDSAMYLCASSVELYGYTFGSGTRLTVV.

This chain connects TRBV20-1 to TRBJ1-5; 8 bases map to TRBD1. CDR1 is DFQATT, CDR2 SNEGSKA, per germline (reference sequence). V shed 6 bases and J 5 bases; nucleotides not matched to a gene: 9. CDR3 length: 14 residues. The CDR3 DNA is TGCAGTGCCGGACCGGGACAGGAACATCAGCCCCAGCATTTT. Translating gives CSAGPGQEHQPQHF.

Notes on this clonotype: Relative to the germline gene, one junction end is altered; a read error may explain this. CDR3 region: CATRRVGDTQYF. The CDR3 DNA is TGTGCCACCAGAAGAGTGGGAGATACGCAGTATTTT. V gene TRBV15 combines with J gene TRBJ2-3; D call uncertain. Germline V gives CDR1 LNHNV, CDR2 YYDKDF (reference sequence). CDR3 length: 12 residues.

This clonotype was seen a handful of times. The rearrangement uses TRBV4-1 and TRBJ2-1, with D perhaps TRBD2 (6 bases). CDR3 length: 18 residues. CDR1 is MGHRA and CDR2 is YSYEKL in the germline V gene. With 0 bases removed from V and 4 bases from J, the gap between germline ends came to 19 bases. CDR3 residues: CASSQDGSGVGTYNEQFF. The DNA for the CDR3 is TGCGCCAGCAGCCAAGACGGGTCCGGGGTAGGGACTTACAATGAGCAGTTCTTC.

This clonotype appeared many times. The rearrangement joins TRBV4-1 to TRBJ1-6; no definite D call. This CDR3 region has 16 residues. CDR1 and CDR2 from the germline V gene are MGHRA and YSYEKL. Trimming pared 2 bases from V and 10 bases from J, leaving 18 bases between. The chain's CDR3 is CASSQIPRERYSPLHF. DNA for the CDR3: TGCGCCAGCAGCCAAATTCCTCGGGAGAGATACTCACCCCTCCACTTT.

This sequence joins TRBV6-1 and TRBJ1-2, with D uncertain. CDR1 and CDR2 from the germline V gene are MNHNS and SASEGT. The V end lost 4 bases, the J end lost 4 bases, and 10 bases lay between the germline ends. There are 13 residues in the CDR3. DNA for the CDR3: TGTGCCAGCAGTGGAGGGCAGTTCTATGGCTACACCTTC. This gives the protein CASSGGQFYGYTF.

Remarks on this clonotype: This may be a read error, as it is one base from a much larger clone. The chain uses TRBV6-1 and TRBJ2-7, with 11 bases identical to TRBD2. Looked up from germline, CDR1 is MNHNS and CDR2 is SASEGT. The CDR3 has 15 residues. The CDR3 nucleotides are TGTGCCAGCAGTGAGGGGACTAGCGGCTCCTACGAGGAGTACTTC. Translating gives CASSEGTSGSYEEYF.

This clonotype came up many times. V is TRBV6-2 or TRBV6-3 and J is TRBJ2-7; maybe TRBD1 (7 bases). Trimming pared 4 bases from V and 6 bases from J, leaving 13 bases between. CDR1 MNHEY and CDR2 SVGEGT come from the germline V gene. CDR3 size: 13 residues. CDR3 sequence reads: CASSLTGRSEQYF. In DNA form, the CDR3 reads TGTGCCAGCAGTTTGACAGGGAGGTCCGAGCAGTACTTC.

This clonotype was seen repeatedly, ten times or more. This chain uses TRBV20-1 with TRBJ2-3; perhaps TRBD1 as D (5 bases). With 2 bases removed from V and 2 bases from J, the gap between germline ends came to 11 bases. The CDR3 length is 14 residues. CDR1 is DFQATT, CDR2 SNEGSKA, per germline (reference sequence). In DNA, the CDR3 is TGCAGTGCTAGATCATACAGGCTCACAGATACGCAGTATTTT. Translated: CSARSYRLTDTQYF.

This clonotype is judged medium-sized. The chain carries TRBV5-1 and TRBJ1-1, with a tentative D call TRBD1 (5 bases). V shed 0 bases and J shed 5 bases, with 14 bases lying between them. Germline CDR1 reads SGHRS; CDR2 reads YFSETQ. This CDR3 comprises 15 residues. The CDR3 DNA is TGCGCCAGCAGCTTGGCGAGGGGAGGGGAAACTGAAGCTTTCTTT. The encoded protein is CASSLARGGETEAFF.

This chain connects TRBV27 to TRBJ2-1; 7 bases line up with TRBD2. This CDR3 has 14 residues. The J segment lost 3 bases and the V segment lost 4 bases, leaving 3 bases of the junction unmatched. Germline V gene lookup returns CDR1 MNHEY and CDR2 SMNVEV (reference sequence). CDR3 DNA: TGTGCCAGCAGTTGGCTAGCGGACTACAATGAGCAGTTCTTC. It translates to CASSWLADYNEQFF.

The chain couples TRBV12-3 or TRBV12-4 to TRBJ2-6; D is perhaps TRBD1 (6 bases). This CDR3 comprises 17 residues. The germline V and J ends were trimmed by 7 bases and 4 bases, with 20 bases remaining between them. CDR3 sequence: CASNLQGIDTGANVLTF. For the CDR3, the DNA is TGTGCCAGCAACCTCCAGGGGATTGACACAGGGGCCAACGTCCTGACTTTC.

The chain recombines TRBV28 with TRBJ2-5; 11 bases map to TRBD2. CDR1 and CDR2 (germline): MDHEN, SYDVKM. Trimming cost V 3 bases and J 3 bases; bases outside gene matches: 3. This CDR3 spans 15 amino acids. This CDR3 reads CASSLGLAVKETQYF. The CDR3 DNA reads TGTGCCAGCAGTTTGGGACTAGCGGTTAAAGAGACCCAGTACTTC.

In its sample, this clonotype was seen a few times. The V and J genes are TRBV2 and TRBJ2-7; 9 bases line up with TRBD1. After removal of 5 bases from V and 1 base from J, the junction contained 6 bases not matched to a gene. CDR3 length: 15 amino acids. CDR1 and CDR2 from the germline V gene are SNHLY and FYNNEI. The CDR3: CASSSTGGLSYEQYF. CDR3 nucleotide sequence: TGTGCCAGCAGTTCCACAGGGGGCTTATCCTACGAGCAGTACTTC.

This clonotype was detected a few times. The CDR3 bases are TGTGCCAGCAGACCGGAAGTGGTTCGGGGTTCCTACAATGAGCAGTTCTTC. It translates to CASRPEVVRGSYNEQFF. The genes are TRBV27 and TRBJ2-1, with a weak D call TRBD2 (5 bases). V gave up 6 bases and J gave up 1 base, with 19 bases separating them. The CDR3 contains 17 residues. Germline V gene data show CDR1 as MNHEY and CDR2 as SMNVEV (reference sequence).

The J gene is TRBJ1-4, the V gene TRBV12-3 or TRBV12-4, with TRBD1 identical over 11 bases. The J segment lost 6 bases and the V segment lost 6 bases, leaving 9 bases of the junction unmatched. The CDR3 contains 16 residues. CDR3 loop: CASRQTGTGGDEKLFF. For the CDR3, the DNA is TGTGCCAGCAGGCAAACCGGGACAGGGGGGGATGAAAAACTGTTTTTT.

V gene TRBV7-3 combines with J gene TRBJ2-5; 7 bases line up with TRBD2. Losses at the gene ends were 1 base for V and 5 bases for J; bases not matched to a gene: 1. The CDR3 is 13 residues long. CDR1 is SGHTA and CDR2 is FQGTGA in the germline V gene. The CDR3 reads CASSLRGGETQYF. The CDR3 nucleotides are TGTGCCAGCAGCTTAAGGGGGGGGGAGACCCAGTACTTC.